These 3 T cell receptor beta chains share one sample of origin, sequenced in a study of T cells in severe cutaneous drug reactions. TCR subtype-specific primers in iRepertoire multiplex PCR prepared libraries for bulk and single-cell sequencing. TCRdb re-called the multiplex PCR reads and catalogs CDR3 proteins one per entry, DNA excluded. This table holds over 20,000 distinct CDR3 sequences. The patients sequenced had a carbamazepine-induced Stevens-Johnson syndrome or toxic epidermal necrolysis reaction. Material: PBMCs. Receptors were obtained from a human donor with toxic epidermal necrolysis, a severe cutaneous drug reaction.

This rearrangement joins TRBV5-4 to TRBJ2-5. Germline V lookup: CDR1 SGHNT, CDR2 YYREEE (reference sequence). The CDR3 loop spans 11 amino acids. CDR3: CASSSQETQYF.

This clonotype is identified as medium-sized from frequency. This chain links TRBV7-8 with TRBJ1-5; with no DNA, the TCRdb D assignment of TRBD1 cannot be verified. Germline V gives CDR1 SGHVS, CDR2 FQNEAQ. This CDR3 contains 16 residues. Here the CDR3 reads CASSLAGRTINQPQHF. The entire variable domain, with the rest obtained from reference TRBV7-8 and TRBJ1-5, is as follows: GAGVSQSPRYKVAKRGQDVALRCDPISGHVSLFWYQQALGQGPEFLTYFQNEAQLDKSGLPSDRFFAERPEGSVSTLKIQRTQQEDSAVYLCASSLAGRTINQPQHFGDGTRLSIL.

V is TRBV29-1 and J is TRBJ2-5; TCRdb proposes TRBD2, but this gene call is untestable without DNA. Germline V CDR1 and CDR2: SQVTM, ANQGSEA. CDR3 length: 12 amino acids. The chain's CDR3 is CSVDEGGGTQYF.